This T cell receptor beta chain is drawn from a study of beta chain features in type 1 diabetes. About the research overall: All of the samples together had some 99 million sorted cells examined.

This clone was seen only a few times. Its antigen remains unknown. Reverse transcribing all isolated RNA meant expressed TCRB transcripts were sequenced. Assay used: immunoSEQ multiplex PCR; TCRdb lists only in-frame clones, some missing. The sample holds about 450,000 clones, 11% seen once. General study results and limits: With patients and controls alike, PCR might favor shorter templates to an equal degree.

Only one heparinised blood draw was taken per donor, and its volume averaged approximately 0.11 L. This CDR3 has 17 residues. The rearrangement links TRBV21-1 to TRBJ1-1. TRBV21-1 is assigned pseudogene status. The sample comprised naive CD4+ T cells from blood. The sequence came from a woman in her late teens or twenties in good health. The CDR3 here is CASSKAQPLGMNTEAFF. The CDR3 nucleotides are TGTGCCAGCAGCAAAGCACAGCCCCTAGGTATGAACACTGAAGCTTTCTTT.